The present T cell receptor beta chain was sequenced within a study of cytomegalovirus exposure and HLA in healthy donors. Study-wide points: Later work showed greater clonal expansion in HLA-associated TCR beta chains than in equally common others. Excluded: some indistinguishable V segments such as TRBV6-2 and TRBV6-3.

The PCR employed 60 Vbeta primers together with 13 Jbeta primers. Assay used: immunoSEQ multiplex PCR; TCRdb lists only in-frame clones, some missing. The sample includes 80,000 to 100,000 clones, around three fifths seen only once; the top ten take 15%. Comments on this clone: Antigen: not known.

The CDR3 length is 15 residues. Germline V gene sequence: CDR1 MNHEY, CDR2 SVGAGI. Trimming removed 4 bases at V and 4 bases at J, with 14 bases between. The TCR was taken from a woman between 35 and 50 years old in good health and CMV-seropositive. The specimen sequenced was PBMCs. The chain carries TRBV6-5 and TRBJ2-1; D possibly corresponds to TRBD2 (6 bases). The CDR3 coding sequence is TGTGCCAGCAGTTGCGGGACTGATTATTACAATGAGCAGTTCTTC. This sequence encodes CASSCGTDYYNEQFF.